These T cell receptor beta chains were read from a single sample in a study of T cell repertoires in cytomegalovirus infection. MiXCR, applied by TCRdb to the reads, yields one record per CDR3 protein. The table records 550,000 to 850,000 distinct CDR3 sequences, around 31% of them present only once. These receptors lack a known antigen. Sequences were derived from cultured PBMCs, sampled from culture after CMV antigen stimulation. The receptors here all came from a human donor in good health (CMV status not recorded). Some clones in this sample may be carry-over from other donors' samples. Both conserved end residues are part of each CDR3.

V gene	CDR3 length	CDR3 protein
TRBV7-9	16	CASSHDRGRGGNTIYF
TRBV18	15	CASSRRQGDSYEQYF
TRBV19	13	CASSSYKQPEQYF
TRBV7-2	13	CASSLRQTYEQYF
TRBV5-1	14	CASSLGQAPDTQYF
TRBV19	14	CASSIGGLAYEQYF
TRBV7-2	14	CASSFESANPSIDF
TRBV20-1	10	CSAYPDTQYF
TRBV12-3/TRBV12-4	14	CASSPGTNKETQYF
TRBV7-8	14	CASSGRDRANEQYF
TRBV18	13	CVSSTGFLYGYTF
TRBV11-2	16	CASSFPPGGLYNEQFF
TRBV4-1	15	CASSQDRISNYGYTF
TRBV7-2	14	CASSPGTSGNTIYF
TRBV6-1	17	CASSETFTALADQPQHF
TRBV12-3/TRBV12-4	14	CASSDTGSGNTIYF
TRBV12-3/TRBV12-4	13	CASKEHRTDTQYF
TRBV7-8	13	CASSPLGGYEQFF
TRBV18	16	CASSPRMAEIADEQYF
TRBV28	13	CASSLQGAKTQYF
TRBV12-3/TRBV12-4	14	CASSRTGRGETQYF
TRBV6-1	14	CASSETLTNEKLFF
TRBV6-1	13	CASSAEVRTEAFF
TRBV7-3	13	CASNGGRQETQYF
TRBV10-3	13	CAISESYITEAFF
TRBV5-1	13	CASTQGMGHEQYF
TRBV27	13	CASSFGDRDRMYF
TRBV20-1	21	CSANPLDRTSGRRGSYNEQFF
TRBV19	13	CASMGYPQETQYF
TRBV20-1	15	CSAVSGQRPGEGQFF
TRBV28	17	CASSLLSGPFHKETQYF
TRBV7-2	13	CASSLERGNIQYF
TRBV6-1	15	CASSLQRIRADTQYF
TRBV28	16	CAAGPKLQGRESPLHF
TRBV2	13	CATTGTTDNEQFF
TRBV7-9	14	CASSGGGSQTEAFF
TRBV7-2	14	CASSLKGSNSPLHF
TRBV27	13	CASRAGAGNTIYF
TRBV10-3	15	CAISDTGESNQPQHF
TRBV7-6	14	CASSEGLAEETQYF
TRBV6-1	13	CASIRSGPDGYTF
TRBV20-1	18	CSARDLARLATHHNEQFF
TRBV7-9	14	CASQGQPITDTQYF
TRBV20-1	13	CSASGGTQETQYF
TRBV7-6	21	CASSLVVALWGQRAGANVLTF
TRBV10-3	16	CAISGSGGPSQETQYF
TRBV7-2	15	CASSLLRVGTGELFF
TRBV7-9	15	CASSRIQTPTDTQYF
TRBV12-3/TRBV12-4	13	CASSLIAGYGYTF
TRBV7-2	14	CASNRPGNAETQYF
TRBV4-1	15	CASSHEGGRSYGYTF
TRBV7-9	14	CASSLWGPNQPQHF